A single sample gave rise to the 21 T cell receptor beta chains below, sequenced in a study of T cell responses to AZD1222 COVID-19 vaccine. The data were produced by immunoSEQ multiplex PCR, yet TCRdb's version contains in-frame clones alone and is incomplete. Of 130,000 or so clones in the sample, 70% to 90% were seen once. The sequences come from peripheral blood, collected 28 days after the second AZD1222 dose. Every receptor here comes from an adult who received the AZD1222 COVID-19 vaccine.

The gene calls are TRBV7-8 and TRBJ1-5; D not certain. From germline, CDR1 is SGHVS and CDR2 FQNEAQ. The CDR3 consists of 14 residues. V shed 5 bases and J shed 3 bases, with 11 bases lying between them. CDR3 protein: CASSPIQDNQPQHF. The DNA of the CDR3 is TGTGCCAGCAGCCCAATTCAGGACAATCAGCCCCAGCATTTT. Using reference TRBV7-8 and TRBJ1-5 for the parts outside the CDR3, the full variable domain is GAGVSQSPRYKVAKRGQDVALRCDPISGHVSLFWYQQALGQGPEFLTYFQNEAQLDKSGLPSDRFFAERPEGSVSTLKIQRTQQEDSAVYLCASSPIQDNQPQHFGDGTRLSIL.

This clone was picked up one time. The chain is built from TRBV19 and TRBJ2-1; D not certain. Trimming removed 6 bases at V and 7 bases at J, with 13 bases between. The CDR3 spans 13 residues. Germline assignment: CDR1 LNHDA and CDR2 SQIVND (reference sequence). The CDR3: CASRANGINEQFF. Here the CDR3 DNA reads TGTGCCAGTAGAGCTAACGGAATTAATGAGCAGTTCTTC.

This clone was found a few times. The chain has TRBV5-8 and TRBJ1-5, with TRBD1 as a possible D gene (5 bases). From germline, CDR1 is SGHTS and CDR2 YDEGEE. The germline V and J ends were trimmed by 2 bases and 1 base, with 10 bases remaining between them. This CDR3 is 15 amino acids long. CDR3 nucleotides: TGTGCCAGCAGCTTAGAAGGGGCGAGCAATCAGCCCCAGCATTTT. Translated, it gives CASSLEGASNQPQHF.

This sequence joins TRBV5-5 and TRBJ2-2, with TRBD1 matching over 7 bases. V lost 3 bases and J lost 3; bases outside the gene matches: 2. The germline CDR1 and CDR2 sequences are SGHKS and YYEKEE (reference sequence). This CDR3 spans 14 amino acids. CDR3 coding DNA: TGTGCCAGCAGCTGGGGGACAGACACCGGGGAGCTGTTTTTT. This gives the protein CASSWGTDTGELFF.

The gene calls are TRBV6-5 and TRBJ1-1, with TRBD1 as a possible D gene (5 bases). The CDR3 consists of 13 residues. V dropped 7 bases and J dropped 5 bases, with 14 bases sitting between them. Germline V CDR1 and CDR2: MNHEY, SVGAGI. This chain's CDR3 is CASIPNGGTEAFF. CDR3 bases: TGTGCCAGCATCCCTAATGGGGGGACTGAAGCTTTCTTT.

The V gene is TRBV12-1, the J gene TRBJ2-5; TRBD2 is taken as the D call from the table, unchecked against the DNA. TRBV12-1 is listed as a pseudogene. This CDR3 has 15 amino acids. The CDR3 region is CASSFVAGGPETQYF. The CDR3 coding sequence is TGTGCCAGCAGCTTTGTAGCGGGAGGGCCAGAGACCCAGTACTTC.

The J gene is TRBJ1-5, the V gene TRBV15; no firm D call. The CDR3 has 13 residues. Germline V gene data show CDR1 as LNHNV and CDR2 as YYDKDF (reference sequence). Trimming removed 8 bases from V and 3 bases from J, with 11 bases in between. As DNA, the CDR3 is TGTGCCACCTCTTGGGCAACCAATCAGCCCCAGCATTTT. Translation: CATSWATNQPQHF.

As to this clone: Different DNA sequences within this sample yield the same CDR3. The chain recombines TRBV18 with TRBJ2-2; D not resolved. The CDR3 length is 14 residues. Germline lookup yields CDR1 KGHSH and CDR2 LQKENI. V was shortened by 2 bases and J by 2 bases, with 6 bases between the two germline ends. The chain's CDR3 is CASSPDRNTGELFF. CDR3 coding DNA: TGTGCCAGCTCACCAGACCGAAACACCGGGGAGCTGTTTTTT.

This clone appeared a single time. The CDR3 loop reads CASSVDRETEAFF. The DNA of the CDR3 is TGTGCCAGTAGCGTGGACAGGGAGACTGAAGCTTTCTTT. The V call is TRBV19, the J call TRBJ1-1, with TRBD1 matching 8 bases. Losses at the gene ends were 6 bases for V and 5 bases for J; bases not matched to a gene: 5. CDR1 and CDR2 from the germline V gene are LNHDA and SQIVND (reference sequence). The CDR3 length is 13 residues.

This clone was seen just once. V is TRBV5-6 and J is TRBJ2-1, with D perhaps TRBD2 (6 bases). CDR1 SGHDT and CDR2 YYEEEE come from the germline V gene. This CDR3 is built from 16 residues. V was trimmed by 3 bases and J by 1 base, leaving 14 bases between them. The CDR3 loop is CASSSIGSQSYNEQFF. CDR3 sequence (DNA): TGTGCCAGCAGCTCGATCGGGAGTCAGTCCTACAATGAGCAGTTCTTC.

CDR3 protein: CASRADQPQHF. The CDR3 DNA sequence: TGTGCCAGCCGAGCGGACCAGCCCCAGCATTTT. V gene TRBV6-6 combines with J gene TRBJ1-5; D ambiguous. The CDR3 spans 11 residues. The germline V gene has CDR1 MNHNY and CDR2 SVGAGI (reference sequence). Between the trimmed V and J ends, which lost 8 bases and 7 bases, there was a span of 9 bases.

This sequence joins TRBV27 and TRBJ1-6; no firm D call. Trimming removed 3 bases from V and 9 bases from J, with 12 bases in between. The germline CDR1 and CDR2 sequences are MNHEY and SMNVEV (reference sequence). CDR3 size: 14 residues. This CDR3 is CASSLVGGGSPLHF. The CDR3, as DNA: TGTGCCAGCAGTTTGGTGGGTGGTGGTTCACCCCTCCACTTT.

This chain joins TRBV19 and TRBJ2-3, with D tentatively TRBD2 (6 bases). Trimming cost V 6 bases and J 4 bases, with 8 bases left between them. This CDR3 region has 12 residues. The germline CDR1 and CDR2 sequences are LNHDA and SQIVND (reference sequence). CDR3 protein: CASSGGPDTQYF. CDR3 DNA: TGTGCCAGTAGCGGGGGTCCAGATACGCAGTATTTT.

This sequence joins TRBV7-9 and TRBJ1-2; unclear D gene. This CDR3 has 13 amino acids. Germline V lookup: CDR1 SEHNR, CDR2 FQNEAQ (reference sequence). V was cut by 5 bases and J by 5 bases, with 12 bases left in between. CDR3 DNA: TGTGCCAGCAGCCTCGGGGAGAAATATGGCTACACCTTC. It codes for CASSLGEKYGYTF.

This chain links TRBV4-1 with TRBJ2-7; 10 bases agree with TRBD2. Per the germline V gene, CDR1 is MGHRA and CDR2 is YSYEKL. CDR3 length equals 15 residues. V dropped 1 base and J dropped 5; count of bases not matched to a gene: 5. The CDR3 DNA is TGCGCCAGCAGCCAAGTTGGCCTAGCGGGAGACGAGCAGTACTTC. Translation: CASSQVGLAGDEQYF.

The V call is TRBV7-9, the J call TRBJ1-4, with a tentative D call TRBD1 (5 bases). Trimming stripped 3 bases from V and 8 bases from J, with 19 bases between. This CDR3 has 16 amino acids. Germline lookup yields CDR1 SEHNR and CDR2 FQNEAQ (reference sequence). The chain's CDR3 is CASSLGSGASGEKLFF. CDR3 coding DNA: TGTGCCAGCAGCTTGGGGTCCGGGGCTTCTGGCGAAAAACTGTTTTTT.

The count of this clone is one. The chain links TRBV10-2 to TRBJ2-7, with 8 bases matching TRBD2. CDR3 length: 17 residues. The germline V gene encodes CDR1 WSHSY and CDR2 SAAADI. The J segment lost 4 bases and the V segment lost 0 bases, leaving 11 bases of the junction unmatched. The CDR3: CASSESLGAGVAYEQYF. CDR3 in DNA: TGCGCCAGCAGTGAGTCTCTAGGAGCGGGAGTAGCTTACGAGCAGTACTTC.

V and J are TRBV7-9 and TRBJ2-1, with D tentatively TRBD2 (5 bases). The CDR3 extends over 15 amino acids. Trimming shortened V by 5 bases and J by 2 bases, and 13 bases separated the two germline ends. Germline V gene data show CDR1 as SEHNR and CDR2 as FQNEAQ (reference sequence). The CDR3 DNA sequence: TGTGCCAGCAGCGCAGGAGGCCCAACCTACAATGAGCAGTTCTTC. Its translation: CASSAGGPTYNEQFF.

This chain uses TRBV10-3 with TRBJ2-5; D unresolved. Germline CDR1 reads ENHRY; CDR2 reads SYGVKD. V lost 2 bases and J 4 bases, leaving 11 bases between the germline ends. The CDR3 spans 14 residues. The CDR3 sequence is CAISEGKGRETQYF. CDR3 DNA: TGTGCCATCAGTGAGGGTAAGGGCAGAGAGACCCAGTACTTC.

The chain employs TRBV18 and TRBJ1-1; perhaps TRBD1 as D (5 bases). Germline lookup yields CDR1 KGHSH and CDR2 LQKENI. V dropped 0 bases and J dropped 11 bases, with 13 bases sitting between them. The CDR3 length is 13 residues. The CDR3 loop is CASSPPMVREAFF. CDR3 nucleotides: TGTGCCAGCTCACCACCAATGGTCAGGGAGGCTTTCTTT.

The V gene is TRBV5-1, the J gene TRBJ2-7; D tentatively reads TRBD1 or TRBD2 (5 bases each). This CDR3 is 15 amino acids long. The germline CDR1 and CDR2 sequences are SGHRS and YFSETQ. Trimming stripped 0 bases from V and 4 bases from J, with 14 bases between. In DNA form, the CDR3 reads TGCGCCAGCAGCTTGGAGTTCGGGGCTCGATACGAGCAGTACTTC. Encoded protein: CASSLEFGARYEQYF. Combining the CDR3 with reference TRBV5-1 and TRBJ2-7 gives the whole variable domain KAGVTQTPRYLIKTRGQQVTLSCSPISGHRSVSWYQQTPGQGLQFLFEYFSETQRNKGNFPGRFSGRQFSNSRSEMNVSTLELGDSALYLCASSLEFGARYEQYFGPGTRLTVT.